One sample yielded the 12 T cell receptor beta chains listed below, sequenced in a study of cytomegalovirus exposure and HLA in healthy donors. The PCR was carried out with 60 Vbeta primers and 13 Jbeta primers. Some clones are missing from TCRdb's copy, which holds only in-frame ones; the method was immunoSEQ multiplex PCR. The sample consists of 150,000 to 200,000 clones, approximately 88% of them appearing once. The specimen sequenced was PBMCs. The receptors originated from a boy aged 2 to 10 in good health and CMV-seronegative.

The V and J genes are TRBV5-6 and TRBJ1-1, with 12 bases matching TRBD1. Germline V gene sequence: CDR1 SGHDT, CDR2 YYEEEE. The CDR3 runs to 16 residues. V lost 2 bases, J lost 0 bases, and 2 bases stayed unmatched. The CDR3 region has the DNA TGTGCCAGCAGCTTTGGGACAGGGGGCTTGAACACTGAAGCTTTCTTT. It translates to CASSFGTGGLNTEAFF.

This clone appeared a single time. The rearrangement links TRBV10-3 to TRBJ2-7; 7 nucleotides line up with TRBD2. CDR3 size: 15 residues. From germline, CDR1 is ENHRY and CDR2 SYGVKD. V dropped 2 bases and J dropped 3; count of bases not matched to a gene: 7. The CDR3 loop is CAISEGGTNDYEQYF. The CDR3, as DNA: TGTGCCATCAGTGAGGGAGGGACTAACGACTACGAGCAGTACTTC.

With regard to this clone: A read error may produce the germline difference seen at one junction end. The rearrangement joins TRBV2 to TRBJ2-5, with 8 bases fitting TRBD2. The germline gives CDR1 SNHLY, CDR2 FYNNEI. The CDR3 sequence is 16 residues long. CDR3 DNA sequence: TGTGCCAGCAGAACGGGGACTAGTAAGATCCAAGAGGCCCAGTACTTC. It translates to CASRTGTSKIQEAQYF.

The chain carries TRBV27 and TRBJ1-4; D gene unclear. The CDR3 length is 13 residues. Germline CDR1 and CDR2: MNHEY and SMNVEV (reference sequence). Trimming stripped 3 bases from V and 8 bases from J, with 10 bases between. The CDR3: CASSLVAWEKLFF. The CDR3, as DNA: TGTGCCAGCAGTTTGGTAGCATGGGAAAAACTGTTTTTT.

The rearrangement uses TRBV5-5 and TRBJ2-1, with no clear D. Per germline, CDR1 SGHKS and CDR2 YYEKEE (reference sequence). Trimming cost V 0 bases and J 2 bases, with 9 bases left between them. The CDR3 is 15 residues long. CDR3 bases: TGTGCCAGCAGCTTGGTCTTCCGAGCCTACAATGAGCAGTTCTTC. It translates to CASSLVFRAYNEQFF.

V is TRBV5-6 and J is TRBJ2-7; D ambiguous. Per the germline V gene, CDR1 is SGHDT and CDR2 is YYEEEE. The V gene lost 0 bases and the J gene lost 5 bases, with 6 bases spanning the gap. CDR3 size: 12 residues. The CDR3 spells CASSLAVDEQYF. The CDR3 DNA reads TGTGCCAGCAGCTTGGCTGTCGACGAGCAGTACTTC.

The chain uses TRBV10-3 and TRBJ1-1; D uncertain. The CDR3 is 15 residues long. Per the germline V gene, CDR1 is ENHRY and CDR2 is SYGVKD. Trimming took 2 bases from V and 4 from J, leaving 14 bases between them. CDR3 sequence reads: CAISERVASSTEAFF. The CDR3 coding sequence is TGTGCCATCAGTGAGCGGGTAGCCAGCAGCACTGAAGCTTTCTTT.

The rearrangement uses TRBV7-2 and TRBJ2-5, with 8 bases lining up with TRBD2. This CDR3 comprises 16 residues. CDR1 SGHTA and CDR2 FQGNSA come from the germline V gene. V lost 5 bases, J lost 5 bases, and 13 bases stayed unmatched. The CDR3, as DNA: TGTGCCAGCAGCCCCCCCGGGGGGGGCTTTTTGGAGACCCAGTACTTC. It codes for CASSPPGGGFLETQYF.

About this clone: This specimen includes other DNA sequences encoding the same CDR3. V usage is TRBV5-1 and J usage is TRBJ1-2, with 8 bases fitting TRBD1. Germline loops: CDR1 SGHRS, CDR2 YFSETQ. The V gene end was trimmed by 4 bases and the J gene end by 4 bases; junction bases not matched to a gene: 3. This CDR3 is 13 amino acids long. The CDR3 loop reads CASSLGQVYGYTF. The CDR3 coding sequence is TGCGCCAGCAGCCTGGGACAGGTCTATGGCTACACCTTC.

The rearrangement joins TRBV30 to TRBJ1-2; D is perhaps TRBD1 (5 bases). The CDR3 runs to 11 residues. Germline loops: CDR1 GTSNPN, CDR2 SVGIG (reference sequence). With 2 bases removed from V and 8 bases from J, the gap between germline ends came to 9 bases. The chain's CDR3 is CAWSPGLGYTF. CDR3 nucleotide sequence: TGTGCCTGGAGTCCAGGGCTGGGCTACACCTTC.

The rearrangement joins TRBV11-2 to TRBJ2-5; D ambiguous. Between the trimmed V and J ends, which lost 3 bases and 4 bases, there was a span of 6 bases. Germline lookup yields CDR1 SGHAT and CDR2 FQNNGV. This CDR3 region has 12 residues. The CDR3: CASSLSGETQYF. In DNA form, the CDR3 reads TGTGCCAGCAGCTTGTCCGGAGAGACCCAGTACTTC.

The chain has TRBV6-6 and TRBJ2-3; D remains unclear. V was cut by 5 bases and J by 2 bases, with 8 bases left in between. The germline gives CDR1 MNHNY, CDR2 SVGAGI (reference sequence). The CDR3 runs to 13 residues. The CDR3 reads CASSALVTDTQYF. The DNA of the CDR3 is TGTGCCAGCAGTGCCCTAGTCACAGATACGCAGTATTTT.